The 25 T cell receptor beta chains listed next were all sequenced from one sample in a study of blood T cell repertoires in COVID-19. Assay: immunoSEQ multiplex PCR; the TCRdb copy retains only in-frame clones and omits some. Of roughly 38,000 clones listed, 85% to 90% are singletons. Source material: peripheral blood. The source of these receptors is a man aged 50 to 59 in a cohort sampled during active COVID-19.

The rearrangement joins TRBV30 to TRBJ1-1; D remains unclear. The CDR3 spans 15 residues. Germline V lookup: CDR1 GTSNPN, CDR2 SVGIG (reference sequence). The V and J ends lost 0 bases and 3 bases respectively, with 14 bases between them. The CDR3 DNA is TGTGCCTGGAGTGTACGGTGGGCCAGAGACACTGAAGCTTTCTTT. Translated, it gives CAWSVRWARDTEAFF.

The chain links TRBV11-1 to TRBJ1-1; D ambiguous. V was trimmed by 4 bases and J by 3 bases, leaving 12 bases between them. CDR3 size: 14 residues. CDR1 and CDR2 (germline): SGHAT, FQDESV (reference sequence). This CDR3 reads CASSYATRYTEAFF. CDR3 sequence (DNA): TGTGCCAGCAGCTACGCCACGAGATACACTGAAGCTTTCTTT.

The DNA of the CDR3 is TGTGCCAGCAGTGAGAGGGGGCCCTACGAGCAGTACTTC. Protein product: CASSERGPYEQYF. This chain links TRBV6-1 with TRBJ2-7; the match to TRBD1 covers 7 bases. The CDR3 sequence is 13 residues long. CDR1 is MNHNS and CDR2 is SASEGT in the germline V gene. V trimming: 3 bases; J trimming: 2 bases; junction bases outside the gene matches: 1.

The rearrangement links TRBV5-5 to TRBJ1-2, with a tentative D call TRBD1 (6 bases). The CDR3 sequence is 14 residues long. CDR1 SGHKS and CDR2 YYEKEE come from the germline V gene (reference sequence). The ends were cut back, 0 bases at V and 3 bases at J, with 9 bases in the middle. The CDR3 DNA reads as TGTGCCAGCAGCTTGGACCAGGGGTACTATGGCTACACCTTC. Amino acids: CASSLDQGYYGYTF.

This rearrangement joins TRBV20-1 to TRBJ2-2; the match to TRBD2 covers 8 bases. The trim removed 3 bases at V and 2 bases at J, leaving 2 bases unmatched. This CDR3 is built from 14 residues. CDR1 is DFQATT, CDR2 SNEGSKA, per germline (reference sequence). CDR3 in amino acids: CSASAGGNTGELFF. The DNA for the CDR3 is TGCAGTGCTAGTGCGGGGGGCAACACCGGGGAGCTGTTTTTT.

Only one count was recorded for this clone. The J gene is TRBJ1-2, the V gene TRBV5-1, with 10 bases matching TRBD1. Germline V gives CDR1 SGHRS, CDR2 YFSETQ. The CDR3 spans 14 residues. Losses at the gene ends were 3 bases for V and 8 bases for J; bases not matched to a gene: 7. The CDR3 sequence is CASSSRQGAWGYTF. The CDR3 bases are TGCGCCAGCAGCTCTAGACAGGGGGCTTGGGGCTACACCTTC.

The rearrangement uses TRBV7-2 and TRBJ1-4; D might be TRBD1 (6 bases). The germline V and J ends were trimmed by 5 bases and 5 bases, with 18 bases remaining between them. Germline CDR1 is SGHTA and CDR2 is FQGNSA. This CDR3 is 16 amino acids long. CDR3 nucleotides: TGTGCCAGCAGCGCCCCACCCGGGACACTCAATGAAAAACTGTTTTTT. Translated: CASSAPPGTLNEKLFF.

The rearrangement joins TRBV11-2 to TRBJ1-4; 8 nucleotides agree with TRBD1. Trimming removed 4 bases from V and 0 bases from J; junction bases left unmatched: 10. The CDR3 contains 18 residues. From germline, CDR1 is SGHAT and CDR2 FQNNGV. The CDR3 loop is CASSWVPGQDPTNEKLFF. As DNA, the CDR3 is TGTGCCAGCAGCTGGGTTCCGGGACAGGACCCAACTAATGAAAAACTGTTTTTT.

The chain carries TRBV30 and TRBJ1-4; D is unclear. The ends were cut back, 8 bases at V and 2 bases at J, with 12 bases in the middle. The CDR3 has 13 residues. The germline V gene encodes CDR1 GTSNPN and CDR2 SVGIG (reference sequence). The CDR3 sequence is CAAATGTNEKLFF. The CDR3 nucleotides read TGTGCCGCAGCTACGGGGACTAATGAAAAACTGTTTTTT. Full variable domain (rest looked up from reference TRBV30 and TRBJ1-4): SQTIHQWPATLVQPVGSPLSLECTVEGTSNPNLYWYRQAAGRGLQLLFYSVGIGQISSEVPQNLSASRPQDRQFILSSKKLLLSDSGFYLCAAATGTNEKLFFGSGTQLSVL.

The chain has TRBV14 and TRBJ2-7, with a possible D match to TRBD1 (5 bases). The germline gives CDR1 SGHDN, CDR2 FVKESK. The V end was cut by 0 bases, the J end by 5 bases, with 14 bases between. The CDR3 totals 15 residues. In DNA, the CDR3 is TGTGCCAGCAGCCAAGATTTCCAGGGTATCCACGAGCAGTACTTC. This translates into CASSQDFQGIHEQYF.

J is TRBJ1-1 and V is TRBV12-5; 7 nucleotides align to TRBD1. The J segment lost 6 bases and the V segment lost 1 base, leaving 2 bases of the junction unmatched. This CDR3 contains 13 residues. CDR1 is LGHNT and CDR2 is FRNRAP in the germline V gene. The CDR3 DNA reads TGTGCTAGTGGTTTGGGACAGGGTTCTGAAGCTTTCTTT. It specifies CASGLGQGSEAFF.

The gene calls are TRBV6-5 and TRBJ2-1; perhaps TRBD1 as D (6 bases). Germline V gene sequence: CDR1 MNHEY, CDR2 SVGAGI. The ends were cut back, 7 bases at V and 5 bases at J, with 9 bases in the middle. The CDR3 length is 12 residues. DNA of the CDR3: TGTGCCAGCATGGACAGCCACAATGAGCAGTTCTTC. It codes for CASMDSHNEQFF.

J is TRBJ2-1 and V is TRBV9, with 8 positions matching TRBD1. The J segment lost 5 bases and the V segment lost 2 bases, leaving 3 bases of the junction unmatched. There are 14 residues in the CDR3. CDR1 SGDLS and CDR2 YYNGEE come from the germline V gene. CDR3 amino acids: CASSVGTGDNEQFF. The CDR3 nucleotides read TGTGCCAGCAGCGTTGGGACAGGTGACAATGAGCAGTTCTTC.

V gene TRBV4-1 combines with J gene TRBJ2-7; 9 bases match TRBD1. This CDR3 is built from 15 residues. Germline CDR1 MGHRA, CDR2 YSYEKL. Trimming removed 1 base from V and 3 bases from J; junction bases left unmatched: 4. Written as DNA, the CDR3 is TGCGCCAGCAGCCAAGGGACAGGGGACTACTACGAGCAGTACTTC. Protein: CASSQGTGDYYEQYF.

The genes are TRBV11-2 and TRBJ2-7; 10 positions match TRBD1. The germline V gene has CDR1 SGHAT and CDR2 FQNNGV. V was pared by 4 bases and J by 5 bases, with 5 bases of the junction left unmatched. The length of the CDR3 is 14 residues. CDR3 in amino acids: CASSSGQGYHEQYV. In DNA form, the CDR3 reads TGTGCCAGCAGCTCGGGACAGGGGTACCACGAGCAGTACGTC.

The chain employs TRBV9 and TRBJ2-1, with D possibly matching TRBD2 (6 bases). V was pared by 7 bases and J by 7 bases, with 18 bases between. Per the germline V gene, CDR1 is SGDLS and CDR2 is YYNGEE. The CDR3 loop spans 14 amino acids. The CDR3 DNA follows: TGTGCCAGCTCCGGGACTCACTCTAGGAATGAGCAGTTCTTC. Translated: CASSGTHSRNEQFF.

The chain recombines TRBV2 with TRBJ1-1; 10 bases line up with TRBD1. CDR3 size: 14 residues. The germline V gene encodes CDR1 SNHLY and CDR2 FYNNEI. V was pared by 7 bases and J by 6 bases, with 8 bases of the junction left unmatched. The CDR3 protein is CASTGTGAQSEAFF. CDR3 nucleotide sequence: TGTGCCAGCACCGGGACAGGGGCGCAATCTGAAGCTTTCTTT. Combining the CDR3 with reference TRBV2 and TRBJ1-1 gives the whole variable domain EPEVTQTPSHQVTQMGQEVILRCVPISNHLYFYWYRQILGQKVEFLVSFYNNEISEKSEIFDDQFSVERPDGSNFTLKIRSTKLEDSAMYFCASTGTGAQSEAFFGQGTRLTVV.

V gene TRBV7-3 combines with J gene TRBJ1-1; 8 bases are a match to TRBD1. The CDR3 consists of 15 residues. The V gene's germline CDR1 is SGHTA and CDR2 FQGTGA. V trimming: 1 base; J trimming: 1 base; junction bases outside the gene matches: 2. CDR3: CASSLMGQANTEAFF. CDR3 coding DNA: TGTGCCAGCAGCTTAATGGGACAGGCGAACACTGAAGCTTTCTTT. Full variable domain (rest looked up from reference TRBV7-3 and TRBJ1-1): GAGVSQTPSNKVTEKGKYVELRCDPISGHTALYWYRQSLGQGPEFLIYFQGTGAADDSGLPNDRFFAVRPEGSVSTLKIQRTERGDSAVYLCASSLMGQANTEAFFGQGTRLTVV.

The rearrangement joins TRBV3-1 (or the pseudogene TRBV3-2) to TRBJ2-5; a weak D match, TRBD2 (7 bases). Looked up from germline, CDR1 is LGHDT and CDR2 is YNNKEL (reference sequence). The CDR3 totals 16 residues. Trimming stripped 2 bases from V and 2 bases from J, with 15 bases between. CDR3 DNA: TGTGCCAGCAGCCAAAGGGGGGGGGCGTTTCAAGAGACCCAGTACTTC. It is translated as CASSQRGGAFQETQYF.

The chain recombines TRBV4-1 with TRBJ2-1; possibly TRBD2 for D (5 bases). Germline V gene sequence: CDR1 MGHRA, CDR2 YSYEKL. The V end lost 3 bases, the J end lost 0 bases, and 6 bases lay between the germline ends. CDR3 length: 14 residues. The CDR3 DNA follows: TGCGCCAGCAGCCAGGGGAGCTCCTACAATGAGCAGTTCTTC. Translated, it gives CASSQGSSYNEQFF.

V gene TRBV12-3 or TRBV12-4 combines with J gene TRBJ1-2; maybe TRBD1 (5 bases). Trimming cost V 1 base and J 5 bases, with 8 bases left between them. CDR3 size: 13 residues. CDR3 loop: CASSLGAGYGYTF. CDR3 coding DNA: TGTGCCAGCAGTTTAGGGGCAGGGTATGGCTACACCTTC.

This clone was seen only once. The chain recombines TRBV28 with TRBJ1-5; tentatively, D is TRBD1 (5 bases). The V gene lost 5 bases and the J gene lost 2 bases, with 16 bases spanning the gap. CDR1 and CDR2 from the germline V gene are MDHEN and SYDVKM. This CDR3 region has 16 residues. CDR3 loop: CASSPPGGSGNQPQHF. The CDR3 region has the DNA TGTGCCAGCAGTCCCCCTGGGGGGTCCGGCAATCAGCCCCAGCATTTT. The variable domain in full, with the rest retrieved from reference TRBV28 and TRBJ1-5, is DVKVTQSSRYLVKRTGEKVFLECVQDMDHENMFWYRQDPGLGLRLIYFSYDVKMKEKGDIPEGYSVSREKKERFSLILESASTNQTSMYLCASSPPGGSGNQPQHFGDGTRLSIL.

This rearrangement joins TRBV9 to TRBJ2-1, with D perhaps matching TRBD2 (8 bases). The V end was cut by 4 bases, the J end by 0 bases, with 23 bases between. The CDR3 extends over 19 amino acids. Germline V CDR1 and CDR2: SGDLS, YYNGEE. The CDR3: CASSSPRGGGRSSYNEQFF. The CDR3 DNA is TGTGCCAGCAGCTCCCCTAGAGGGGGCGGGAGGAGCTCCTACAATGAGCAGTTCTTC.

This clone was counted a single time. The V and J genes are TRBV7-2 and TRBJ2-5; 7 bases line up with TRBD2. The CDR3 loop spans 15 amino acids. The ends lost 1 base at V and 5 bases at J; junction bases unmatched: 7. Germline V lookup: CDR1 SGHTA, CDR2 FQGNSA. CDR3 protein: CASSLGGWGGETQYF. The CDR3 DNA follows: TGTGCCAGCAGCTTAGGAGGTTGGGGGGGGGAGACCCAGTACTTC.

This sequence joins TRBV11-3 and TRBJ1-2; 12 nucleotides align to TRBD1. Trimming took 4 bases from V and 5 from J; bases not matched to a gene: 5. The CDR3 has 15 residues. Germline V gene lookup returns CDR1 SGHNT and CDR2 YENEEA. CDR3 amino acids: CASSSGQGAWYGYTF. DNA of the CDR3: TGTGCCAGCAGCTCGGGACAGGGGGCTTGGTATGGCTACACCTTC.